This T cell receptor (beta chain) was captured in a study of neoadjuvant anti-PD-1 for oral cavity cancer. Study overall: Non-progressing patients received a fourth nivolumab dose near day 43, then surgery on days 50-56. Study-level findings and limits: Treg/Th17 ratio rose with pretreatment blood and fell with post-treatment tumor TCRbeta clonality. With a few patients per group, TCR findings need larger cohorts.

Repertoires were generated with immunoSEQ multiplex PCR, while TCRdb's copy carries only in-frame clones and drops some. The sample records tens of thousands of clones, around 82% being singletons. The ends were cut back, 2 bases at V and 8 bases at J, with 12 bases in the middle. The CDR3 is 14 amino acids. Germline lookup yields CDR1 SGHAT and CDR2 FQNNGV. Concerning this clone itself: Its antigen is unknown.

These newly diagnosed stage II-IVA oral cavity squamous cell carcinoma patients had no prior systemic or radiation treatment. The receptor was isolated from a person aged 40 to 85 with oral cavity squamous cell carcinoma. The sample was PBMCs, taken before nivolumab (anti-PD-1) treatment. The chain links TRBV11-2 to TRBJ1-4; D remains unclear. This CDR3 is CASSLSVTIEKLFF. The CDR3 nucleotides read TGTGCCAGCAGCTTATCGGTGACCATAGAAAAACTGTTTTTT.